The 14 T cell receptor beta chains in this list originate from one sample, sequenced in a study of shared clonotypes between healthy human individuals. Terminally differentiated effector memory CD45RA+ cells were left out of the naive CD8 fraction, which was CD45RO-negative and positively selected for CCR7. Some clones are missing from TCRdb's copy, which holds only in-frame ones; the method was immunoSEQ multiplex PCR. The sample shows around 700,000 clones, roughly 94% of them seen only once. Material for sequencing was naive CD8+ T cells sorted from blood. The source of these receptors is a man aged 30-40 years in good health.

V gene TRBV28 combines with J gene TRBJ2-3; D unclear. The CDR3 has 15 amino acids. V dropped 1 base and J dropped 6 bases, with 14 bases sitting between them. CDR1 and CDR2 from the germline V gene are MDHEN and SYDVKM. The CDR3 loop reads CASSLSSERADTQYF. CDR3 coding DNA: TGTGCCAGCAGTTTATCTTCGGAAAGGGCGGATACGCAGTATTTT.

The V call is TRBV27, the J call TRBJ2-7; a weak D match, TRBD2 (6 bases). The V end was cut by 10 bases, the J end by 4 bases, with 11 bases between. This CDR3 contains 11 residues. Per the germline V gene, CDR1 is MNHEY and CDR2 is SMNVEV (reference sequence). Here the CDR3 reads CATRRGYEQYF. The CDR3 DNA follows: TGTGCCACCCGGCGGGGTTACGAGCAGTACTTC.

V is TRBV5-4 and J is TRBJ1-2; no clear D gene. The germline V gene encodes CDR1 SGHNT and CDR2 YYREEE (reference sequence). CDR3 size: 15 residues. V was shortened by 1 base and J by 6 bases, with 16 bases between the two germline ends. The CDR3 bases are TGTGCCAGCAGCTTGTTGGAAGGGTCGGGAGATGGCTACACCTTC. This gives the protein CASSLLEGSGDGYTF.

The CDR3 DNA is TGCGCCAGCAGTCAAGGCGAGGGGGCTCACGAGACCCAGTACTTC. Its translation is CASSQGEGAHETQYF. The chain recombines TRBV23-1 with TRBJ2-5; 7 bases map to TRBD1. TRBV23-1 has ORF status, its function being uncertain. This CDR3 has 15 residues. Trimming at V came to 2 bases and at J to 5 bases, leaving 8 bases not matched to a gene.

This clone was seen a few times. The chain couples TRBV11-2 to TRBJ2-7; no clear D. Trimming took 3 bases from V and 1 from J, leaving 13 bases between them. Germline CDR1 and CDR2: SGHAT and FQNNGV. The CDR3 is 15 amino acids. Here the CDR3 reads CASSFQMSDSYEQYF. In nucleotides, the CDR3 is TGTGCCAGCAGCTTCCAAATGTCCGATTCCTACGAGCAGTACTTC.

The chain is built from TRBV5-4 and TRBJ2-7; a possible D gene is TRBD1 (6 bases). Germline lookup yields CDR1 SGHNT and CDR2 YYREEE (reference sequence). V was cut by 5 bases and J by 2 bases, with 11 bases left in between. This CDR3 comprises 13 residues. The CDR3 DNA follows: TGTGCCAGCAGGGGGGCCGATGCCTACGAGCAGTACTTC. Translation gives CASRGADAYEQYF.

The chain is built from TRBV5-4 and TRBJ2-1, with 9 bases lining up with TRBD1. CDR1 is SGHNT, CDR2 YYREEE, per germline (reference sequence). The CDR3 is 16 residues long. V shed 4 bases and J 9 bases; nucleotides not matched to a gene: 14. The CDR3 region has the DNA TGTGCCAGCAGCCCCCGTGGGACAGGGTACCTTGGTGAGCAGTTCTTC. This encodes CASSPRGTGYLGEQFF.

The CDR3 DNA follows: TGTGCCAGCGGCCGTGGGGGGTACGAGCAGTACTTC. It translates to CASGRGGYEQYF. The chain employs TRBV7-2 and TRBJ2-7, with D perhaps TRBD2 (6 bases). Looked up from germline, CDR1 is SGHTA and CDR2 is FQGNSA. The ends were cut back, 8 bases at V and 4 bases at J, with 12 bases in the middle. The CDR3 is made up of 12 amino acids.

V is TRBV5-1 and J is TRBJ2-3; possibly TRBD2 for D (6 bases). The CDR3 has 15 amino acids. Germline assignment: CDR1 SGHRS and CDR2 YFSETQ. Deletions cut 5 bases from V and 3 bases from J, with 16 bases between. The DNA of the CDR3 is TGCGCCAGCAGTCCAGGAGGGGATGCGACAGATACGCAGTATTTT. It encodes CASSPGGDATDTQYF.

The chain has TRBV7-9 and TRBJ2-3, with D perhaps matching TRBD1 (6 bases). Trimming took 1 base from V and 2 from J, leaving 13 bases between them. In germline, CDR1 is SEHNR, CDR2 FQNEAQ (reference sequence). The CDR3 covers 16 residues. The CDR3, as DNA: TGTGCCAGCAGCTTAGAACTCACAGGGACCACAGATACGCAGTATTTT. Its translation is CASSLELTGTTDTQYF.

The chain is built from TRBV7-2 and TRBJ2-1, with 10 positions matching TRBD2. The germline CDR1 and CDR2 sequences are SGHTA and FQGNSA. Trimming at V came to 9 bases and at J to 7 bases, leaving 9 bases not matched to a gene. The CDR3 is made up of 14 amino acids. The CDR3 coding sequence is TGTGCCAGGGGAGCGGGAGGGATATTGAATGAGCAGTTCTTC. This gives the protein CARGAGGILNEQFF.

This chain joins TRBV7-8 and TRBJ2-1; D gene uncertain. Looked up from germline, CDR1 is SGHVS and CDR2 is FQNEAQ. The CDR3 runs 15 residues. Deletions cut 5 bases from V and 0 bases from J, with 11 bases between. CDR3 in DNA: TGTGCCAGCAGCCGTACCGAGAGCTCCTACAATGAGCAGTTCTTC. It is translated as CASSRTESSYNEQFF.

The rearrangement links TRBV28 to TRBJ2-3; D is unclear. Germline CDR1 is MDHEN and CDR2 is SYDVKM. V was pared by 2 bases and J by 0 bases, with 15 bases between. The CDR3 length is 17 residues. Here the CDR3 reads CASSLQASAISTDTQYF. DNA of the CDR3: TGTGCCAGCAGTTTACAGGCGAGTGCAATTAGCACAGATACGCAGTATTTT.

V usage is TRBV18 and J usage is TRBJ2-4, with D possibly matching TRBD1 (6 bases). From germline, CDR1 is KGHSH and CDR2 LQKENI. The CDR3 spans 16 residues. V lost 1 base and J 5 bases, leaving 15 bases between the germline ends. CDR3 nucleotides: TGTGCCAGCTCACCACGGCCGGGACATTTAGAAAACATTCAGTACTTC. Translated, it gives CASSPRPGHLENIQYF.